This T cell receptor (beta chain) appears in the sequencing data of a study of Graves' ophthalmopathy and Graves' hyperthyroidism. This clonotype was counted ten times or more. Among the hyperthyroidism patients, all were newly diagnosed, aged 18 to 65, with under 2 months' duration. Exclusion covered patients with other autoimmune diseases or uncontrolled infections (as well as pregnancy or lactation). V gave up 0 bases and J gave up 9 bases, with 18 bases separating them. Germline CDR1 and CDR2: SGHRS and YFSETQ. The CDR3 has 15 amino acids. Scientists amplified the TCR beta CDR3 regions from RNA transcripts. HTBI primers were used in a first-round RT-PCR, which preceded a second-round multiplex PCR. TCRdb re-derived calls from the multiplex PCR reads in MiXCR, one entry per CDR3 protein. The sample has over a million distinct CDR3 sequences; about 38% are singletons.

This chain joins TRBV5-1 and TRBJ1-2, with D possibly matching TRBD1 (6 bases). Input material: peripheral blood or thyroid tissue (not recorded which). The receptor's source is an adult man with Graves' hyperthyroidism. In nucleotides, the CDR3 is TGCGCCAGCAGCTTGGATAACAGGGTCGGCGGAAGCTACACCTTC. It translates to CASSLDNRVGGSYTF.